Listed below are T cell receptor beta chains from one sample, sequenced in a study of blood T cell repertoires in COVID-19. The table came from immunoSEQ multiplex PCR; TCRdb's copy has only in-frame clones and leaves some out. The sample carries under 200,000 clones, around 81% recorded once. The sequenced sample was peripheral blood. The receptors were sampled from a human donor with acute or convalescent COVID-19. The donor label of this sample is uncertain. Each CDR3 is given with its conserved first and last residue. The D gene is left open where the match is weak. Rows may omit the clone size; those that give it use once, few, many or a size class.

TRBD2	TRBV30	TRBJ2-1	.	CAWRGASGLNEQFF	TGTGCCTGGCGCGGGGCTAGCGGTCTAAATGAGCAGTTCTTC
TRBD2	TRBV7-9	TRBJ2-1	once	CASSLAGGYYNEQFF	TGTGCCAGCAGCCTCGCGGGGGGGTACTACAATGAGCAGTTCTTC
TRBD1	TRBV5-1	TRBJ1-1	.	CASTAGQGVSTEAFF	TGCGCCAGCACGGCGGGACAGGGGGTTAGCACTGAAGCTTTCTTT
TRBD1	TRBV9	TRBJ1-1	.	CASSRKQGTEAFF	TGTGCCAGCAGCCGCAAACAGGGGACTGAAGCTTTCTTT
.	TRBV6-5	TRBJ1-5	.	CASRKGGNQPQHF	TGTGCCAGCAGGAAGGGAGGCAATCAGCCCCAGCATTTT
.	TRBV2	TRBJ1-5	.	CASSGDSNQPQHF	TGTGCCAGCAGTGGCGACAGTAATCAGCCCCAGCATTTT
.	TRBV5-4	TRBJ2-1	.	CASRALRSSYNEQFF	TGTGCCAGCAGAGCGCTACGGAGCTCCTACAATGAGCAGTTCTTC
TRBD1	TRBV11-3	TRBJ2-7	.	CASSLEGGAPYEQYF	TGTGCCAGCAGCTTAGAAGGGGGCGCACCCTACGAGCAGTACTTC
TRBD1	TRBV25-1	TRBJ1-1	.	CASSDAPSRDRDEAFF	TGTGCCAGCAGTGATGCTCCGTCCCGGGACAGGGATGAAGCTTTCTTT
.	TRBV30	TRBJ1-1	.	CAWVRGGRPNTEAFF	TGTGCCTGGGTGAGGGGGGGGCGCCCGAACACTGAAGCTTTCTTT
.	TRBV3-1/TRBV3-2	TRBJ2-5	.	CASSQEGAGFQETQYF	TGTGCCAGCAGCCAAGAGGGGGCCGGGTTCCAAGAGACCCAGTACTTC
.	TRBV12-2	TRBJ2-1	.	CASRFLGGSRNEQFF	TGTGCAAGTCGCTTCCTTGGCGGGAGTCGCAATGAGCAGTTCTTC
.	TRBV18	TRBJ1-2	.	CASSVDSKGYGYTF	TGTGCCAGCTCAGTTGACAGTAAGGGCTATGGCTACACCTTC
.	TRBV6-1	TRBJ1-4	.	CASSEGIRGEKLFF	TGTGCCAGCAGTGAAGGCATTAGAGGTGAAAAACTGTTTTTT
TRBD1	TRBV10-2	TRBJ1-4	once	CASSPGQGGGGEKLFF	TGCGCCAGCAGCCCTGGACAGGGTGGAGGTGGTGAAAAACTGTTTTTT
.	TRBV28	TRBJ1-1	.	CATVFFQGHQAFF	TGTGCCACCGTCTTTTTCCAGGGGCACCAAGCTTTCTTT
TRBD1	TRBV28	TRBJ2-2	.	CASSLFGTVNTGELFF	TGTGCCAGCAGTTTATTTGGGACAGTGAACACCGGGGAGCTGTTTTTT
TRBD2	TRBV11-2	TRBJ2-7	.	CASSFGTSAFLNF	TGTGCCAGCAGCTTCGGGACTAGCGCTTTCCTCAACTTC
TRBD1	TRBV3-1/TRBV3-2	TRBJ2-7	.	CASSPHNPGQGYEQYF	TGTGCCAGCAGCCCGCATAACCCCGGACAGGGGTACGAGCAGTACTTC
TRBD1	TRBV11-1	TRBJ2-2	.	CASSLMGAGGPGELFF	TGTGCCAGCAGCCTAATGGGGGCAGGGGGACCCGGGGAGCTGTTTTTT
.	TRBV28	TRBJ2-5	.	CASVPGAGVTETQYF	TGTGCCAGCGTACCCGGGGCAGGGGTTACGGAGACCCAGTACTTC
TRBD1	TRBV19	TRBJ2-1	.	CASSDGTGNLGRNEQFF	TGTGCCAGTAGCGATGGGACAGGTAACTTGGGTAGAAATGAGCAGTTCTTC
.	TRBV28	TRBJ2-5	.	CASSSRVFQETQYF	TGTGCCAGCAGTTCCCGGGTGTTCCAAGAGACCCAGTACTTC
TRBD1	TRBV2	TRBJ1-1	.	CASSPPTGGNTEAFF	TGTGCCAGCAGTCCTCCGACAGGGGGGAACACTGAAGCTTTCTTT
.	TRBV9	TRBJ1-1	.	CASSVAAGNTEAFF	TGTGCCAGCAGCGTAGCCGCCGGGAACACTGAAGCTTTCTTT
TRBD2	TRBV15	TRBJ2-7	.	CATSRVIAGPYEQYF	TGTGCCACCAGCAGGGTTATAGCGGGCCCCTACGAGCAGTACTTC
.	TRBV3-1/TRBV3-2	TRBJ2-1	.	CASSQGDNEQFF	TGTGCCAGCAGCCAAGGCGACAATGAGCAGTTCTTC
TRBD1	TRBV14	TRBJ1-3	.	CASSQEIWTGGGNTIYF	TGTGCCAGCAGCCAAGAGATATGGACAGGTGGGGGAAACACCATATATTTT
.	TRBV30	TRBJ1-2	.	CAWTGGSANYGYTF	TGTGCCTGGACGGGGGGATCCGCTAACTATGGCTACACCTTC
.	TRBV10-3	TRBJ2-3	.	CAISPSTDTQYF	TGTGCCATCAGTCCAAGCACAGATACGCAGTATTTT
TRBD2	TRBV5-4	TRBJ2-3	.	CASSVLGLADIGTDTQYF	TGTGCCAGCAGCGTGCTGGGACTAGCAGATATAGGCACAGATACGCAGTATTTT
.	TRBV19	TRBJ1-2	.	CASSLGENYGYTF	TGTGCCAGTAGTCTCGGAGAGAACTATGGCTACACCTTC
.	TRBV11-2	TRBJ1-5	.	CASSPDGPRNQPQHF	TGTGCCAGCAGCCCCGATGGGCCACGCAATCAGCCCCAGCATTTT
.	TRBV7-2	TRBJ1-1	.	CASSLVQGGTEAFF	TGTGCCAGCAGCTTAGTCCAGGGAGGCACTGAAGCTTTCTTT
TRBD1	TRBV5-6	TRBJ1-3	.	CASSLADATGRTGNTIYF	TGTGCCAGCAGCTTGGCAGATGCGACAGGGCGAACTGGAAACACCATATATTTT
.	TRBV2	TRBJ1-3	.	CASSETGNSSGNTIYF	TGTGCCAGCAGTGAAACAGGGAACTCCTCTGGAAACACCATATATTTT
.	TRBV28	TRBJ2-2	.	CASHKSQGNTGELFF	TGTGCCAGCCATAAAAGTCAGGGGAACACCGGGGAGCTGTTTTTT
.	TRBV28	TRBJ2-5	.	CASSLGWGTGEWGTQYF	TGTGCCAGCAGTTTAGGGTGGGGTACGGGGGAGTGGGGGACCCAGTACTTC
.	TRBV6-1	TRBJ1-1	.	CASSDQQTLNTEAFF	TGTGCCAGCAGTGATCAGCAGACACTTAACACTGAAGCTTTCTTT
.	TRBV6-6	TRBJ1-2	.	CASSYSARESYTF	TGTGCCAGCAGTTACTCCGCGAGGGAGAGCTACACCTTC
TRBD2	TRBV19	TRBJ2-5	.	CASRGTSGFQETQYF	TGTGCCAGTAGGGGGACTAGCGGTTTCCAAGAGACCCAGTACTTC
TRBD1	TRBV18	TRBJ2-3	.	CASSVNSDRALTDTQYF	TGTGCCAGCTCAGTTAACTCGGACAGGGCCCTCACAGATACGCAGTATTTT
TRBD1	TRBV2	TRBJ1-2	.	CASSNQGAGYGYTF	TGTGCCAGCAGCAACCAGGGGGCAGGCTATGGCTACACCTTC
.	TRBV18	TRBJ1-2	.	CASSGAAIYGYTF	TGTGCCAGCTCAGGGGCCGCTATATATGGCTACACCTTC
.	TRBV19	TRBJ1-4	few	CASSQGWTNEKLFF	TGTGCCAGTAGTCAGGGGTGGACTAATGAAAAACTGTTTTTT
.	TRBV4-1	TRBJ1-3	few	CASSQPGREGAGNTIYF	TGCGCCAGCAGCCAACCGGGACGGGAGGGGGCTGGAAACACCATATATTTT
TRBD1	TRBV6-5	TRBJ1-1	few	CASGRTGGSEAFF	TGTGCCAGCGGCAGGACAGGGGGCTCTGAAGCTTTCTTT